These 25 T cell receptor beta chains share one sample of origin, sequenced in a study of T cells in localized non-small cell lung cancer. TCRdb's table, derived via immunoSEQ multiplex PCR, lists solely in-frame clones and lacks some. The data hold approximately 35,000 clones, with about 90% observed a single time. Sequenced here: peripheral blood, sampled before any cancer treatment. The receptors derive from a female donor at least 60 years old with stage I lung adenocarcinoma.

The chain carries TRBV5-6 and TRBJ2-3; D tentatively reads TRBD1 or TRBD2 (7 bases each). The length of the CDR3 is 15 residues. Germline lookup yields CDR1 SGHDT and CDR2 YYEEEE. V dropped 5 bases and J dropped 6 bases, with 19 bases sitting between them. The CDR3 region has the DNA TGTGCCAGCAGTCGCAGGGGGGGCCCAACCGATACGCAGTATTTT. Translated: CASSRRGGPTDTQYF.

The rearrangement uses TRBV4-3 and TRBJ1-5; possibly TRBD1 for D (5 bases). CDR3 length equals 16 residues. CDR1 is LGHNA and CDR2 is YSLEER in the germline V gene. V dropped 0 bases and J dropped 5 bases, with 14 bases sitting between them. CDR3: CASSQDGGGAHQPQHF. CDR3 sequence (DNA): TGCGCCAGCAGCCAAGATGGGGGGGGAGCCCATCAGCCCCAGCATTTT.

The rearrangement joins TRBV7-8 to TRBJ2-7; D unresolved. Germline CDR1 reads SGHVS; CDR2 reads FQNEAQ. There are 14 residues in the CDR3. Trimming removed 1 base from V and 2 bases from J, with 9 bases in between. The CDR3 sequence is CASSLVPDTYEQYF. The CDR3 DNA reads TGTGCCAGCAGCTTAGTCCCAGATACCTACGAGCAGTACTTC.

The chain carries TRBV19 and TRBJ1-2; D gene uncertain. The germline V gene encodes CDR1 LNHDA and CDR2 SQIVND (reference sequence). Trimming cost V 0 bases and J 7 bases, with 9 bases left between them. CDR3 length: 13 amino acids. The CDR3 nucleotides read TGTGCCAGTAGTATAGATCGGAGAGTTGGCTACACCTTC. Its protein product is CASSIDRRVGYTF.

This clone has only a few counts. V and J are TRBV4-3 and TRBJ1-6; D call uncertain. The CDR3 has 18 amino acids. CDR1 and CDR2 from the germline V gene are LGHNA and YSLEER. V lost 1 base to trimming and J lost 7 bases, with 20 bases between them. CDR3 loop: CASSQGGPADQGNSPLHF. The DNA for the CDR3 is TGCGCCAGCAGCCAAGGAGGGCCAGCCGATCAAGGGAATTCACCCCTCCACTTT.

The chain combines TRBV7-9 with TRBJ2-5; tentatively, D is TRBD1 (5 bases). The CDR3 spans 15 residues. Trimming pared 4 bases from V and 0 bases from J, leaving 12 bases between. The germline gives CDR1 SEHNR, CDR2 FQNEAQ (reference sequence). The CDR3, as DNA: TGTGCCAGCAGCTATTTGACAGCTCACCAAGAGACCCAGTACTTC. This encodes CASSYLTAHQETQYF. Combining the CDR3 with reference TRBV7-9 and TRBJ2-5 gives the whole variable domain DTGVSQNPRHKITKRGQNVTFRCDPISEHNRLYWYRQTLGQGPEFLTYFQNEAQLEKSRLLSDRFSAERPKGSFSTLEIQRTEQGDSAMYLCASSYLTAHQETQYFGPGTRLLVL.

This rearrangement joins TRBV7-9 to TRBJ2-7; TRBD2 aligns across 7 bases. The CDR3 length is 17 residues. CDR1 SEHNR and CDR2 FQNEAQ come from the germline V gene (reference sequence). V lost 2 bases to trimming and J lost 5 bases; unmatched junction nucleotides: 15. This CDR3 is CASSLYGPSGAVDEQYF. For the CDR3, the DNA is TGTGCCAGCAGCTTATATGGTCCCAGCGGGGCCGTGGACGAGCAGTACTTC.

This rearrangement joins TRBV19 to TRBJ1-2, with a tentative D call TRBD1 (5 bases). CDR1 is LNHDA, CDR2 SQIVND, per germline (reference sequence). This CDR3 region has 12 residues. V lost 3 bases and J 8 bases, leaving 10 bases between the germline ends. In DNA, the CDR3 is TGTGCCAGTAGTATTAGGGGTGGCGGCTACACCTTC. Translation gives CASSIRGGGYTF.

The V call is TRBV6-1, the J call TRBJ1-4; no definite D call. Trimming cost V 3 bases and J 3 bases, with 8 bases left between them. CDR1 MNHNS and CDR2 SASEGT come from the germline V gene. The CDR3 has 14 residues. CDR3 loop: CASSDSASNEKLFF. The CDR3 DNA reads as TGTGCCAGCAGTGACTCGGCTTCTAATGAAAAACTGTTTTTT.

The CDR3 DNA sequence: TGTGCCAGCAGTGAAAGGCGGCAGAGTTATTCACCCCTCCACTTT. Amino acid sequence: CASSERRQSYSPLHF. This rearrangement joins TRBV6-1 to TRBJ1-6; D is undetermined. Trimming took 2 bases from V and 8 from J, leaving 13 bases between them. In germline, CDR1 is MNHNS, CDR2 SASEGT. The CDR3 consists of 15 residues.

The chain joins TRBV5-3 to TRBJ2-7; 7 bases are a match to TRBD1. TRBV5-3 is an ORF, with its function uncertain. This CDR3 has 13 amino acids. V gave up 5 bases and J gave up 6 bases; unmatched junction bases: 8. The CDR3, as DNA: TGTGCCAGAAGACAACAGGGGCTCGGCGAGCAGTACTTC. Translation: CARRQQGLGEQYF.

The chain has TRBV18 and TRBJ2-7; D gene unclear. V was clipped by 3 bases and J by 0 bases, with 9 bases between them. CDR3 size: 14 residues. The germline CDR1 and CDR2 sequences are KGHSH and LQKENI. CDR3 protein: CASSPRAHSYEQYF. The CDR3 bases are TGTGCCAGCTCACCCCGGGCACACTCCTACGAGCAGTACTTC.

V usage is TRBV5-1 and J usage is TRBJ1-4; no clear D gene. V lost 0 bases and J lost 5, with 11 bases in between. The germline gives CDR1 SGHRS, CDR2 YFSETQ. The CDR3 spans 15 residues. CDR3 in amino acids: CASSLEFGRNEKLFF. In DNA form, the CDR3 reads TGCGCCAGCAGCTTGGAGTTCGGCAGGAATGAAAAACTGTTTTTT.

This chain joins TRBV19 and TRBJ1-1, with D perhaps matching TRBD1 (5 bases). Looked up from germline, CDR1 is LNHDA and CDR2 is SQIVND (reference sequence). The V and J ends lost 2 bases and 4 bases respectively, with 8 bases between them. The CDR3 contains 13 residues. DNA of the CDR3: TGTGCCAGTAGTATAAATAGGGGCACTGAAGCTTTCTTT. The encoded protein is CASSINRGTEAFF.

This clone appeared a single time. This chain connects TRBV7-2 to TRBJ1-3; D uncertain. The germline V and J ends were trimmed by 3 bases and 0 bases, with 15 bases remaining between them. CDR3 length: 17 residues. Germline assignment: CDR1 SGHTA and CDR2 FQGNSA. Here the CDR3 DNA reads TGTGCCAGCAGCTTGGTCGTGATGCACGCCTCTGGAAACACCATATATTTT. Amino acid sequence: CASSLVVMHASGNTIYF.

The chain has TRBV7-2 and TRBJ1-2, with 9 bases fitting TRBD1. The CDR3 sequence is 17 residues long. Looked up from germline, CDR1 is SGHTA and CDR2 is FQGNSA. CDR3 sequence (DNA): TGTGCGAGGAAATCGCACGGGACAGGGAGGACTTCGGGTGGCTACACCTTC. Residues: CARKSHGTGRTSGGYTF.

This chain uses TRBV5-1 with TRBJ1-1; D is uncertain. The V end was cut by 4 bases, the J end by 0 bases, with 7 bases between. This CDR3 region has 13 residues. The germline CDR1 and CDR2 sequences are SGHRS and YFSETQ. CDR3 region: CASSASVNTEAFF. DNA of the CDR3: TGCGCCAGCAGCGCCTCAGTGAACACTGAAGCTTTCTTT.

The CDR3 bases are TGCGCCAGCAGCTTGGTATCCGGGGGGGACTATGGCTACACCTTC. Its protein product is CASSLVSGGDYGYTF. V usage is TRBV5-1 and J usage is TRBJ1-2; D is perhaps TRBD1 (5 bases). V dropped 0 bases and J dropped 3 bases, with 12 bases sitting between them. The CDR3 totals 15 residues. Germline lookup yields CDR1 SGHRS and CDR2 YFSETQ.

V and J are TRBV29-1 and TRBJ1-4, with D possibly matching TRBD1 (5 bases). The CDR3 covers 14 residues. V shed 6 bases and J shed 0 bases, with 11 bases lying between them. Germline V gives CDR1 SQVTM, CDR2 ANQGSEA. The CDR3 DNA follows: TGCAGCGTAGGGAGGGGAACAACTAATGAAAAACTGTTTTTT. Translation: CSVGRGTTNEKLFF.

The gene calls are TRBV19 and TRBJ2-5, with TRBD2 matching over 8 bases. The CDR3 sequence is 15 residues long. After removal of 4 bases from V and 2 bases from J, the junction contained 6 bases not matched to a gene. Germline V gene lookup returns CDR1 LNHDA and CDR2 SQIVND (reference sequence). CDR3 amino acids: CASSRGLEAQETQYF. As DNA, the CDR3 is TGTGCCAGTAGTAGGGGACTAGAGGCGCAAGAGACCCAGTACTTC.

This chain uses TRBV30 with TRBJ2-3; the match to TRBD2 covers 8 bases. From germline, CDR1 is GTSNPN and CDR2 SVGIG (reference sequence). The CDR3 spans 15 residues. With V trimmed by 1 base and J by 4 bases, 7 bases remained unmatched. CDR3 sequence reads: CAWSAGGGLADTQYF. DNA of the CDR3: TGTGCCTGGAGTGCCGGGGGGGGTTTGGCAGATACGCAGTATTTT.

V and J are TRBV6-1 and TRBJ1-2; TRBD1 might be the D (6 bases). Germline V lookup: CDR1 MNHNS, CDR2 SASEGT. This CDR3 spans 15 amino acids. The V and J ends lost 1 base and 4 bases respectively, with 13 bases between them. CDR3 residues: CASSEGAQGTYGYTF. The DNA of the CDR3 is TGTGCCAGCAGTGAAGGGGCACAGGGTACCTATGGCTACACCTTC.

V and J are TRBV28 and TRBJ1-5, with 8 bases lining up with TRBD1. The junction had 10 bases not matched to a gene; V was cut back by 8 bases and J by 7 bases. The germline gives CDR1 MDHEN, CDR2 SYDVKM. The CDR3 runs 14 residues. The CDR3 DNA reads TGTGCCAGCTCAGGGGGCCGGTGGGGCCAGCCCCAGCATTTT. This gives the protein CASSGGRWGQPQHF.

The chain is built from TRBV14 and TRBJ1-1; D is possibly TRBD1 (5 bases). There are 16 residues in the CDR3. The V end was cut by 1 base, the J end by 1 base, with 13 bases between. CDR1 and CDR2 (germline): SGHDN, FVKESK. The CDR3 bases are TGTGCCAGCAGCCAAGCCCAGGGTATAAGGAACACTGAAGCTTTCTTT. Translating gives CASSQAQGIRNTEAFF.

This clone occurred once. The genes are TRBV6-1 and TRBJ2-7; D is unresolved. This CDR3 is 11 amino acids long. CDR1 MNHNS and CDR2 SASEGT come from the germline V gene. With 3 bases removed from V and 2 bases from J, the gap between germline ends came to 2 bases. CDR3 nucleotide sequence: TGTGCCAGCAGTGAGGCCTACGAGCAGTACTTC. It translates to CASSEAYEQYF.